These T cell receptor beta chains were read from a single sample in a study of T-cell reconstitution after alpha-beta-depleted transplantation in children. TCRdb re-analysed the PCR reads in MiXCR, keeping a single row per CDR3 protein. The sample records approximately 340,000 distinct CDR3 sequences, 10% being singletons. Source: PBMCs from the stem cell graft donor, taken from the stem cell graft. The receptors shown here come from a human donor who donated a stem cell graft to a child with acute lymphoblastic leukemia. The CDR3 runs from the conserved cysteine through the conserved F or W. The D gene is left open where the match is weak. Only part of the rows carry a size: once, few, many, or a class if the clone is expanded.

d_gene: .; j_gene: TRBJ2-2; abundance: few; v_gene: TRBV5-1; len: 14; CDR3nt: TGCGCCAGCAGTTCCGCCGGAGGGACCGGGGAGCTGTTTTTT; CDR3aa: CASSSAGGTGELFF
d_gene: .; j_gene: TRBJ2-1; abundance: few; v_gene: TRBV29-1; len: 15; CDR3nt: TGCAGCGTTGAGATGATTGGCGGCCCATACAATGAGCAGTTCTTC; CDR3aa: CSVEMIGGPYNEQFF
d_gene: TRBD1; j_gene: TRBJ2-4; abundance: few; v_gene: TRBV7-6; len: 16; CDR3nt: TGTGCCAGCAGCCGTACTCGGGACAGGGGAGGGGACATTCAGTACTTC; CDR3aa: CASSRTRDRGGDIQYF
d_gene: .; j_gene: TRBJ2-3; abundance: .; v_gene: TRBV12-3/TRBV12-4; len: 13; CDR3nt: TGTGCCAGCAGTCCAGACCCCACAGATACGCAGTATTTT; CDR3aa: CASSPDPTDTQYF
d_gene: .; j_gene: TRBJ1-5; abundance: few; v_gene: TRBV5-6; len: 16; CDR3nt: TGTGCCAGCAGCTTGGCGTCAGTGGCGGGCAATCAGCCCCAGCATTTT; CDR3aa: CASSLASVAGNQPQHF
d_gene: TRBD1; j_gene: TRBJ2-7; abundance: .; v_gene: TRBV7-2; len: 15; CDR3nt: TGTGCCAGCAGCTTAGGGAGGACAGGGCCCTACGAGCAGTACTTC; CDR3aa: CASSLGRTGPYEQYF
d_gene: .; j_gene: TRBJ2-7; abundance: .; v_gene: TRBV11-2; len: 15; CDR3nt: TGTGCCAGCAGCTTAGGCAGGCTCCCATCCTACGAGCAGTACTTC; CDR3aa: CASSLGRLPSYEQYF
d_gene: TRBD2; j_gene: TRBJ2-5; abundance: few; v_gene: TRBV29-1; len: 15; CDR3nt: TGCAGCGTTGAAAAGGGAGCGGGAGGGAGAGAGACCCAGTACTTC; CDR3aa: CSVEKGAGGRETQYF
d_gene: TRBD1; j_gene: TRBJ2-2; abundance: few; v_gene: TRBV12-3/TRBV12-4; len: 16; CDR3nt: TGTGCCAGCAGAGGACAGGGGTCCGCGAACACCGGGGAGCTGTTTTTT; CDR3aa: CASRGQGSANTGELFF
d_gene: TRBD2; j_gene: TRBJ2-1; abundance: few; v_gene: TRBV20-1; len: 13; CDR3nt: TGCAGTGTTCAAGCGGGGAACTACAATGAGCAGTTCTTC; CDR3aa: CSVQAGNYNEQFF
d_gene: TRBD1; j_gene: TRBJ2-7; abundance: .; v_gene: TRBV7-9; len: 13; CDR3nt: TGTGCCAGCAGCCCGTACGACAGGGACGAGCAGTACTTC; CDR3aa: CASSPYDRDEQYF
d_gene: TRBD2; j_gene: TRBJ2-7; abundance: .; v_gene: TRBV4-3; len: 15; CDR3nt: TGCGCCAGCAGTGCACTAGCGGGAGATCTCCACGAGCAGTACTTC; CDR3aa: CASSALAGDLHEQYF
d_gene: .; j_gene: TRBJ1-2; abundance: .; v_gene: TRBV19; len: 15; CDR3nt: TGTGCCAGCCCCCCCGTTAACCGGCTCCACTATGGCTACACCTTC; CDR3aa: CASPPVNRLHYGYTF
d_gene: TRBD2; j_gene: TRBJ2-1; abundance: .; v_gene: TRBV20-1; len: 16; CDR3nt: TGCAGTGCTGCCCCTTCTAGCGGGAGCTCCTACAATGAGCAGTTCTTC; CDR3aa: CSAAPSSGSSYNEQFF
d_gene: .; j_gene: TRBJ2-1; abundance: few; v_gene: TRBV18; len: 15; CDR3nt: TGTGCCAGCTCCAACGAGATAGTAAGTCCCGATGAGCAGTTCTTC; CDR3aa: CASSNEIVSPDEQFF
d_gene: TRBD1; j_gene: TRBJ2-3; abundance: .; v_gene: TRBV6-1; len: 15; CDR3nt: TGTGCCAGCAGTCCCCGAGGACAGGTCACAGATACGCAGTATTTT; CDR3aa: CASSPRGQVTDTQYF
d_gene: .; j_gene: TRBJ2-7; abundance: few; v_gene: TRBV11-2; len: 15; CDR3nt: TGTGCCAGCAGCTTAATGGTGCGGTCCTCCTACGAGCAGTACTTC; CDR3aa: CASSLMVRSSYEQYF
d_gene: TRBD2; j_gene: TRBJ2-1; abundance: .; v_gene: TRBV7-9; len: 15; CDR3nt: TGTGCCAGCAGCTCGGGACGGGAGGGATACAATGAGCAGTTCTTC; CDR3aa: CASSSGREGYNEQFF
d_gene: TRBD2; j_gene: TRBJ2-7; abundance: few; v_gene: TRBV20-1; len: 15; CDR3nt: TGCAGTGCTAGAGATCAGTCTAGCGGGAGGTACGAGCAGTACTTC; CDR3aa: CSARDQSSGRYEQYF
d_gene: TRBD1; j_gene: TRBJ1-6; abundance: many; v_gene: TRBV18; len: 15; CDR3nt: TGTGCCAGCTCACCACCGACAGGGCAAAATTCACCCCTCCACTTT; CDR3aa: CASSPPTGQNSPLHF
d_gene: .; j_gene: TRBJ2-7; abundance: .; v_gene: TRBV28; len: 11; CDR3nt: TGTGCCAGCAGTTTAAGGTGGCACATGGACTTC; CDR3aa: CASSLRWHMDF
d_gene: .; j_gene: TRBJ2-1; abundance: few; v_gene: TRBV12-5; len: 12; CDR3nt: TGTGCTAGTGGTTTAGGTACGGGGAGGCAGTTCTTC; CDR3aa: CASGLGTGRQFF
d_gene: .; j_gene: TRBJ1-3; abundance: many; v_gene: TRBV5-1; len: 13; CDR3nt: TGCGCCAGCTCTGCCACCGGTGGAAACACCATATATTTT; CDR3aa: CASSATGGNTIYF
d_gene: TRBD2; j_gene: TRBJ2-1; abundance: .; v_gene: TRBV5-1; len: 17; CDR3nt: TGCGCCAGCAGCCATCCCGGGACTAGCGACCGAATCAATGAGCAGTTCTTC; CDR3aa: CASSHPGTSDRINEQFF
d_gene: TRBD1; j_gene: TRBJ2-7; abundance: .; v_gene: TRBV7-9; len: 16; CDR3nt: TGTGCCAGCAGCCGAGGGGAGACAGGGACCCTCTTGGAGCAGTACTTC; CDR3aa: CASSRGETGTLLEQYF
d_gene: .; j_gene: TRBJ2-1; abundance: .; v_gene: TRBV20-1; len: 12; CDR3nt: TGCAGTGCTAGAGACCTCGCCTATGGGCAGTTCTTC; CDR3aa: CSARDLAYGQFF
d_gene: TRBD2; j_gene: TRBJ2-6; abundance: few; v_gene: TRBV6-2/TRBV6-3; len: 21; CDR3nt: TGTGCCAGCAGGGTACTAGCGGGAGGGGTTAATCCCCTCTCTGGGGCCAACGTCCTGACTTTC; CDR3aa: CASRVLAGGVNPLSGANVLTF
d_gene: TRBD1; j_gene: TRBJ1-1; abundance: .; v_gene: TRBV27; len: 14; CDR3nt: TGTGCCAGCAGGACAGGGCTATTGAACACTGAAGCTTTCTTT; CDR3aa: CASRTGLLNTEAFF
d_gene: TRBD2; j_gene: TRBJ2-5; abundance: many; v_gene: TRBV11-2; len: 19; CDR3nt: TGTGCCAGCAGCTTATATGCTAGCGGGAGGGCCGGGGGCTTGGAGACCCAGTACTTC; CDR3aa: CASSLYASGRAGGLETQYF
d_gene: .; j_gene: TRBJ2-7; abundance: few; v_gene: TRBV7-9; len: 15; CDR3nt: TGTGCCAGCAGTCCTCCGCAGGCAGGGCCCTACGAGCAGTACTTC; CDR3aa: CASSPPQAGPYEQYF
d_gene: .; j_gene: TRBJ2-3; abundance: few; v_gene: TRBV12-3/TRBV12-4; len: 16; CDR3nt: TGTGCCAGCAGTTTCCTCTCGTGGGGCAGCACAGATACGCAGTATTTT; CDR3aa: CASSFLSWGSTDTQYF
d_gene: TRBD2; j_gene: TRBJ2-3; abundance: .; v_gene: TRBV7-6; len: 15; CDR3nt: TGTGCCAGCAGCTTAGGGCTAGCGGTCTCTGATACGCAGTATTTT; CDR3aa: CASSLGLAVSDTQYF
d_gene: .; j_gene: TRBJ2-7; abundance: few; v_gene: TRBV7-2; len: 15; CDR3nt: TGTGCCAGCAGCTTAGCGGGAGGCTACTCCTACGAGCAGTACTTC; CDR3aa: CASSLAGGYSYEQYF
d_gene: TRBD1; j_gene: TRBJ1-5; abundance: .; v_gene: TRBV6-9; len: 15; CDR3nt: TGTGCCAGCAGTCATCGGACAGGGGACAATCAGCCCCAGCATTTT; CDR3aa: CASSHRTGDNQPQHF
d_gene: .; j_gene: TRBJ1-5; abundance: few; v_gene: TRBV27; len: 9; CDR3nt: TGTGCCACCGGTCAGCCCCAGCATTTT; CDR3aa: CATGQPQHF
d_gene: TRBD1; j_gene: TRBJ2-7; abundance: few; v_gene: TRBV28; len: 13; CDR3nt: TGTGCCAGCAGTTTGACAGGACAGGCCGAGCAGTACTTC; CDR3aa: CASSLTGQAEQYF
d_gene: TRBD2; j_gene: TRBJ2-3; abundance: many; v_gene: TRBV7-9; len: 16; CDR3nt: TGTGCCAGCAGCTCATTAGCGGGAGGTGGCACAGATACGCAGTATTTT; CDR3aa: CASSSLAGGGTDTQYF
d_gene: .; j_gene: TRBJ1-1; abundance: few; v_gene: TRBV7-9; len: 16; CDR3nt: TGTGCCAGCAGCTTACCCCGGACAGCTGAGAACACTGAAGCTTTCTTT; CDR3aa: CASSLPRTAENTEAFF
d_gene: .; j_gene: TRBJ2-3; abundance: .; v_gene: TRBV28; len: 16; CDR3nt: TGTGCCAGCAGACCACCCCTAGGTGCCCTCCGTCATACGCAGTATTTT; CDR3aa: CASRPPLGALRHTQYF
d_gene: .; j_gene: TRBJ2-2; abundance: .; v_gene: TRBV20-1; len: 15; CDR3nt: TGCAGTGCTAGAGATTCTGGACAGTACACCGGGGAGCTGTTTTTT; CDR3aa: CSARDSGQYTGELFF
d_gene: TRBD2; j_gene: TRBJ2-5; abundance: .; v_gene: TRBV4-2; len: 15; CDR3nt: TGTGCCAGCTCGCGGGGGTTTGAGGGCCAAGAGACCCAGTACTTC; CDR3aa: CASSRGFEGQETQYF